The clone carrying this T cell receptor (beta chain) was seen a handful of times. The entry originates in a study of identical twins. TCRdb re-called the 5' RACE reads through MiXCR, storing one row per CDR3 protein. The sample holds hundreds of thousands of distinct CDR3 sequences; 9.4% are singletons and the top ten take about 5.5%. The clonotype originates from a woman between 18 and 29 years old in good health. Sequenced sample: memory (CD45RO+) T cells sorted from blood.

CDR3 region: CASGLVLTGLRQETQYF. In DNA, the CDR3 is TGTGCTAGTGGTTTGGTACTCACAGGGCTTCGGCAAGAGACCCAGTACTTC. The rearrangement joins TRBV12-5 to TRBJ2-5; possibly TRBD1 for D (6 bases). This CDR3 is built from 17 residues. CDR1 LGHNT and CDR2 FRNRAP come from the germline V gene. With 0 bases removed from V and 2 bases from J, the gap between germline ends came to 16 bases.